This T cell receptor (beta chain) was identified in a study of cytomegalovirus exposure and HLA in healthy donors. General observations from the study: The authors later found most CMV-associated TCR beta chains appeared HLA-restricted.

PCR involved 60 Vbeta and 13 Jbeta primers. Here immunoSEQ multiplex PCR was the method, and the copy in TCRdb shows in-frame clones only, minus some. Of under 150,000 clones in the sample, approximately 84% were seen once. In the case of this clone: The antigen is undetermined.

Sequencing was carried out using PBMCs. The source of this sequence is a boy aged 2 to 9 in good health and CMV-seronegative.

The CDR3 nucleotides read TGTGCCAGTAGTATAATCGGCACCGGGGAGCTGTTTTTT. Translating gives CASSIIGTGELFF. The V call is TRBV19, the J call TRBJ2-2; D is unclear. Trimming left V 2 bases short and J 4 bases short, with 5 bases between. CDR3 length equals 13 residues. The germline CDR1 and CDR2 sequences are LNHDA and SQIVND (reference sequence).